A single sample gave rise to the 8 T cell receptor beta chains below, sequenced in a study of identical twins. Via MiXCR, TCRdb re-called the 5' RACE reads, giving one row per CDR3 protein. The sample records 450,000 or so distinct CDR3 sequences, more than 13% being singletons. The data were also submitted as part of a second study, on yellow fever vaccine responses in identical twins.

Sequenced input: CD4+ T cells sorted from blood. The receptors here all came from a woman aged 18-29 years in good health.

This clonotype was observed a handful of times. CDR3 sequence reads: CASSLAPGSDTQYF. The CDR3 nucleotides are TGCGCCAGCAGCTTGGCCCCAGGGTCAGATACGCAGTATTTT. This chain connects TRBV5-1 to TRBJ2-3, with D possibly matching TRBD1 (5 bases). This CDR3 is 14 amino acids long. Germline CDR1 SGHRS, CDR2 YFSETQ. Trimming stripped 0 bases from V and 4 bases from J, with 9 bases between.

J is TRBJ2-5 and V is TRBV20-1, with a weak D call TRBD2 (6 bases). This CDR3 has 14 residues. Per the germline V gene, CDR1 is DFQATT and CDR2 is SNEGSKA (reference sequence). V gave up 0 bases and J gave up 5 bases, with 13 bases separating them. The CDR3 region is CSARERGTRETQYF. CDR3 DNA: TGCAGTGCTAGAGAACGGGGGACCCGGGAGACCCAGTACTTC.

V and J are TRBV7-2 and TRBJ2-1; D may correspond to TRBD1 or TRBD2 (5 bases each). CDR3 size: 15 residues. Germline V lookup: CDR1 SGHTA, CDR2 FQGNSA. V shed 1 base and J shed 4 bases, with 11 bases lying between them. CDR3 protein: CASSLVTGPYNEQFF. CDR3 in DNA: TGTGCCAGCAGCTTAGTAACGGGGCCTTACAATGAGCAGTTCTTC.

This clonotype was found a few times. The V and J genes are TRBV12-3 or TRBV12-4 and TRBJ2-1, with D maybe TRBD1 (6 bases). The CDR3 is 13 residues long. Trimming took 3 bases from V and 4 from J, leaving 7 bases between them. The CDR3 DNA sequence: TGTGCCAGCAGTTTCGACAGGTACAATGAGCAGTTCTTC. The encoded protein is CASSFDRYNEQFF.

This clonotype turned up a few times. V is TRBV7-2 and J is TRBJ1-2; 7 nucleotides line up with TRBD1. The V and J ends lost 4 bases and 4 bases, in that order; junction bases with no gene match: 6. The CDR3 has 14 amino acids. In germline, CDR1 is SGHTA, CDR2 FQGNSA. The CDR3 reads CASSSRQGAYGYTF. The CDR3 nucleotides read TGTGCCAGCAGCTCTCGACAGGGTGCCTATGGCTACACCTTC.

The chain has TRBV6-1 and TRBJ1-6, with no clear D. The CDR3 consists of 16 residues. V was clipped by 2 bases and J by 0 bases, with 8 bases between them. From germline, CDR1 is MNHNS and CDR2 SASEGT. Here the CDR3 reads CASSESGDSYNSPLHF. The DNA for the CDR3 is TGTGCCAGCAGTGAAAGTGGGGACTCCTATAATTCACCCCTCCACTTT.

The chain is built from TRBV5-1 and TRBJ2-1; 13 bases align to TRBD2. After removal of 3 bases from V and 8 bases from J, the junction contained 8 bases not matched to a gene. CDR3 length: 16 amino acids. Germline V lookup: CDR1 SGHRS, CDR2 YFSETQ. The CDR3 bases are TGCGCCAGCAGCTACGGACTAGCGGGAGCGCCCGATGAGCAGTTCTTC. Its translation is CASSYGLAGAPDEQFF. The full variable domain, in which reference TRBV5-1 and TRBJ2-1 provide the parts outside the CDR3, is KAGVTQTPRYLIKTRGQQVTLSCSPISGHRSVSWYQQTPGQGLQFLFEYFSETQRNKGNFPGRFSGRQFSNSRSEMNVSTLELGDSALYLCASSYGLAGAPDEQFFGPGTRLTVL.

This clonotype was counted only a few times. The chain combines TRBV20-1 with TRBJ2-7; TRBD2 agrees at 10 bases. The junction had 4 bases not matched to a gene; V was cut back by 0 bases and J by 2 bases. The CDR3 totals 15 residues. Looked up from germline, CDR1 is DFQATT and CDR2 is SNEGSKA (reference sequence). The CDR3 reads CSARDAGTSAYEQYF. The CDR3, as DNA: TGCAGTGCTAGAGATGCCGGGACTAGCGCCTACGAGCAGTACTTC.